This TCR beta chain originates from a study of blood T cell repertoires in COVID-19. Study-level background: Collection of acute and convalescent COVID-19 samples took place in the United States, Italy and Spain. The cDNA or gDNA used as material had been derived from T cells, B-cell-depleted T cells, or PBMCs.

Germline V gene data show CDR1 as WSHSY and CDR2 as SAAADI. There are 14 residues in the CDR3. V lost 4 bases and J lost 3, with 13 bases in between. As processed by the authors: Researchers report that nucleated cell counts were estimated from reference gene primer amplification. The method was immunoSEQ multiplex PCR; TCRdb's version includes in-frame clones alone and lacks a portion of them. V, J and clone size were drawn from that table, and D and trimming were deduced from the DNA. This table holds 75,000 to 80,000 clones, approximately 90% found once. The sample taken for sequencing was peripheral blood. The rearrangement uses TRBV10-2 and TRBJ2-7; D perhaps matches TRBD2 (6 bases). The clonotype comes from a human donor in a cohort sampled during active COVID-19. Written as DNA, the CDR3 is TGCGCCAGCAGTGTTAGGGCGGGGAGCTACGAGCAGTACTTC. Protein sequence: CASSVRAGSYEQYF.